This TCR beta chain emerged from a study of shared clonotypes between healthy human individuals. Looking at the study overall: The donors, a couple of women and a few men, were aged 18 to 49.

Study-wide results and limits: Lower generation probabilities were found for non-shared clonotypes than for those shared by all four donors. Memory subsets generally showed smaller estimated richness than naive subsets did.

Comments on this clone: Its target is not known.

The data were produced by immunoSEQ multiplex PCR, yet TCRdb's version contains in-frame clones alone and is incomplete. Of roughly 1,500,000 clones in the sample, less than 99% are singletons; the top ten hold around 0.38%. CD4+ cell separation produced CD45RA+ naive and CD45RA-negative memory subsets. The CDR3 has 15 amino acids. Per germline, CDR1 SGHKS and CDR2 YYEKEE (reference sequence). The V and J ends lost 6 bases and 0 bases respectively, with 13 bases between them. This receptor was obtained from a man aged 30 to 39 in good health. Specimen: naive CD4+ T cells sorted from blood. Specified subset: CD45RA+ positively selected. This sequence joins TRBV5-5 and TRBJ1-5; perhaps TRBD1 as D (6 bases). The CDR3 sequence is CASKLDSYSNQPQHF. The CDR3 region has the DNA TGTGCCAGCAAACTGGACAGCTATAGCAATCAGCCCCAGCATTTT.